The 13 T cell receptor beta chains reported below all come from one sample, sequenced in a study of T cells in Graves' hyperthyroidism and ophthalmopathy. Regions amplified from RNA transcripts were the TCR beta CDR3 regions. A set of HTBI primers served as the primers for a first-round RT-PCR of the TCR CDR3. MiXCR was run by TCRdb on the multiplex PCR reads, yielding one entry per CDR3 protein. The sample has over 700,000 distinct CDR3 sequences, approximately 18% seen once. Sequencing input: blood. The origin of the receptors is a woman aged 45-65 years with Graves' hyperthyroidism that later progressed to Graves' ophthalmopathy.

This clonotype was counted only a few times. The genes are TRBV12-3 or TRBV12-4 and TRBJ1-2, with 10 bases matching TRBD1. The V gene end was trimmed by 4 bases and the J gene end by 8 bases; junction bases not matched to a gene: 10. This CDR3 is built from 15 residues. CDR3 coding DNA: TGTGCCAGCAGTTGGGGACAGGGGTTTGTAGGAGGCTACACCTTC. This encodes CASSWGQGFVGGYTF.

At least ten counts were recorded for this clonotype. The chain uses TRBV20-1 and TRBJ1-1; D uncertain. Trimming removed 6 bases at V and 0 bases at J, with 20 bases between. CDR3 length: 16 residues. CDR1 DFQATT and CDR2 SNEGSKA come from the germline V gene (reference sequence). CDR3 sequence: CSACQEPMRLNTEAFF. The CDR3 region has the DNA TGCAGTGCCTGCCAGGAGCCGATGAGACTGAACACTGAAGCTTTCTTT.

This clonotype has a count of ten or more. V gene TRBV18 combines with J gene TRBJ1-1, with unresolved D. The germline CDR1 and CDR2 sequences are KGHSH and LQKENI. Trimming stripped 0 bases from V and 1 base from J, with 9 bases between. The length of the CDR3 is 15 residues. The CDR3 reads CASSPPWNRNTEAFF. CDR3 nucleotide sequence: TGTGCCAGCTCACCACCGTGGAACAGGAACACTGAAGCTTTCTTT. The variable domain in full, with the rest retrieved from reference TRBV18 and TRBJ1-1, is NAGVMQNPRHLVRRRGQEARLRCSPMKGHSHVYWYRQLPEEGLKFMVYLQKENIIDESGMPKERFSAEFPKEGPSILRIQQVVRGDSAAYFCASSPPWNRNTEAFFGQGTRLTVV.

The sample holds a few counts of this clonotype. Since a much larger clone is just one base distant, this may be a read error. No conserved phenylalanine or tryptophan ends this CDR3, so it is likely a read error. The chain uses TRBV2 and TRBJ1-1; 10 positions agree with TRBD1. V lost 3 bases and J lost 5; bases outside the gene matches: 6. This CDR3 has 15 amino acids. The germline gives CDR1 SNHLY, CDR2 FYNNEI. The CDR3 protein is CASSDPGQGRTEAFS. The CDR3 DNA reads TGTGCCAGCAGTGACCCGGGACAGGGGAGGACTGAAGCTTTCTCT.

The J gene is TRBJ2-7, the V gene TRBV9; 9 bases match TRBD1. In germline, CDR1 is SGDLS, CDR2 YYNGEE. The CDR3 runs 17 residues. The V gene end was trimmed by 3 bases and the J gene end by 3 bases; junction bases not matched to a gene: 13. CDR3 in amino acids: CASSANNPGQGGYEQYF. The CDR3 nucleotides are TGTGCCAGCAGCGCGAATAATCCGGGACAGGGAGGCTACGAGCAGTACTTC.

This clonotype has more than one count but fewer than ten. This sequence joins TRBV10-3 and TRBJ2-5; D unresolved. The CDR3 extends over 13 amino acids. Trimming cost V 2 bases and J 1 base, with 5 bases left between them. Germline V gives CDR1 ENHRY, CDR2 SYGVKD. The CDR3 nucleotides read TGTGCCATCAGTGAGAGGGTCCAAGAGACCCAGTACTTC. It encodes CAISERVQETQYF.

There are a few counts of this clonotype. V is TRBV29-1 and J is TRBJ1-1; D is unclear. Germline CDR1 SQVTM, CDR2 ANQGSEA. The germline V and J ends were trimmed by 4 bases and 1 base, with 4 bases remaining between them. The CDR3 covers 11 residues. CDR3 nucleotide sequence: TGCAGCGTTGCGAGGAACACTGAAGCTTTCTTT. Translating it yields CSVARNTEAFF.

This clonotype was detected a few times. The chain combines TRBV4-2 with TRBJ2-7; perhaps TRBD2 as D (6 bases). In germline, CDR1 is LGHNA, CDR2 YNFKEQ. CDR3 size: 13 residues. The V end lost 1 base, the J end lost 6 bases, and 10 bases lay between the germline ends. The CDR3 reads CASSQVGGREQYF. CDR3 DNA: TGTGCCAGCAGCCAAGTGGGGGGTCGCGAGCAGTACTTC.

This clonotype was seen more than once but under ten times. This sequence joins TRBV30 and TRBJ1-1; D ambiguous. V lost 0 bases, J lost 4 bases, and 15 bases lay in between. CDR1 is GTSNPN, CDR2 SVGIG, per germline (reference sequence). The CDR3 covers 15 residues. CDR3: CAWSVPEEVSTEAFF. The CDR3 DNA is TGTGCCTGGAGTGTACCGGAGGAGGTGAGCACTGAAGCTTTCTTT.

The chain links TRBV27 to TRBJ2-5; D tentatively reads TRBD1 or TRBD2 (5 bases each). CDR1 MNHEY and CDR2 SMNVEV come from the germline V gene (reference sequence). The CDR3 has 10 amino acids. Trimming took 3 bases from V and 9 from J, leaving 5 bases between them. CDR3 protein: CASSLGAQYF. The DNA for the CDR3 is TGTGCCAGCAGTTTGGGGGCCCAGTACTTC.

The V call is TRBV24-1, the J call TRBJ2-2, with D uncertain. There are 13 residues in the CDR3. Germline CDR1 and CDR2: KGHDR and SFDVKD. V lost 0 bases and J 7 bases, leaving 5 bases between the germline ends. CDR3 amino acids: CATSDLLDGELFF. The CDR3 DNA sequence: TGTGCCACCAGTGATTTGCTAGACGGGGAGCTGTTTTTT.

Notes on this clonotype: It may be a read error: a sequence one base away is much more abundant. The J gene is TRBJ2-3, the V gene TRBV13; 7 nucleotides line up with TRBD2. The germline CDR1 and CDR2 sequences are PRHDT and FYEKMQ (reference sequence). The CDR3 totals 15 residues. With V trimmed by 5 bases and J by 10 bases, 15 bases remained unmatched. CDR3 sequence reads: CASSLTGTKIQAQYF. Here the CDR3 DNA reads TGTGCCAGCAGCCTGACCGGGACTAAAATCCAGGCGCAGTATTTT. Full variable domain (missing parts from reference TRBV13 and TRBJ2-3): AAGVIQSPRHLIKEKRETATLKCYPIPRHDTVYWYQQGPGQDPQFLISFYEKMQSDKGSIPDRFSAQQFSDYHSELNMSSLELGDSALYFCASSLTGTKIQAQYFGPGTRLTVL.

This clonotype was recorded at least ten times. V usage is TRBV11-2 and J usage is TRBJ2-2; 12 positions match TRBD2. The V gene's germline CDR1 is SGHAT and CDR2 FQNNGV. This CDR3 is 17 amino acids long. V trimming: 3 bases; J trimming: 4 bases; junction bases outside the gene matches: 6. The CDR3 protein is CASSLLAGGPGTGELFF. CDR3 bases: TGTGCCAGCAGCTTGCTAGCGGGGGGGCCAGGCACCGGGGAGCTGTTTTTT.